This TCR beta chain was sequenced during a study of identical twins. This clonotype has ten or more counts. One entry per CDR3 protein results from TCRdb running MiXCR on the 5' RACE reads. The sample carries 520,000 or so distinct CDR3 sequences, about 20% recorded once. J was trimmed by 4 bases and V by 7 bases; bases with no gene match: 12. There are 14 residues in the CDR3. In germline, CDR1 is SQVTM, CDR2 ANQGSEA. These sequences were also reported in another study, on T cells expressing NK-cell markers.

The source is a woman aged 18-29 years in good health. The V call is TRBV29-1, the J call TRBJ2-5, with 7 bases that match TRBD2. Sequencing was performed on CD4+ T cells sorted from blood. The CDR3 spells CSARKAGVGETQYF. CDR3 DNA sequence: TGCAGCGCTCGTAAGGCGGGAGTGGGAGAGACCCAGTACTTC.